The T cell receptor beta chain under discussion was sequenced for a study of beta chain features in type 1 diabetes. Findings and caveats of the study: There was a moderate but significant shortening of TCRB CDR3s in all four CD4+ subsets of Type 1 diabetes patients.

Each donor gave one heparinised blood draw averaging approximately 120 mL. Sorting based on CD45RO/CCR7/CD25/CD127/CD95/CD27 separated CD4+ naive, central memory, regulatory and stem cell-like memory cells. The CDR3 extends over 16 amino acids. Trimming took 3 bases from V and 6 from J; bases not matched to a gene: 11. CDR1 and CDR2 (germline): SEHNR, FQNEAQ (reference sequence). Expressed TCRB transcripts were sequenced because the isolated RNA had all been reverse transcribed beforehand. Profiled with immunoSEQ multiplex PCR; TCRdb holds only in-frame clones, not every one. The sample yields roughly 140,000 clones, 48% seen once. This clone was recorded only once. Antigen unknown.

V and J are TRBV7-9 and TRBJ2-1, with 7 nucleotides matching TRBD2. The specimen was Tregs from blood. The source is a man younger than 30 in good health. The CDR3 DNA is TGTGCCAGCAGCTTCGGTCGGGCGGGAGTAATCAATGAGCAGTTCTTC. It encodes CASSFGRAGVINEQFF. Using reference TRBV7-9 and TRBJ2-1 for the parts outside the CDR3, the full variable domain is DTGVSQNPRHKITKRGQNVTFRCDPISEHNRLYWYRQTLGQGPEFLTYFQNEAQLEKSRLLSDRFSAERPKGSFSTLEIQRTEQGDSAMYLCASSFGRAGVINEQFFGPGTRLTVL.